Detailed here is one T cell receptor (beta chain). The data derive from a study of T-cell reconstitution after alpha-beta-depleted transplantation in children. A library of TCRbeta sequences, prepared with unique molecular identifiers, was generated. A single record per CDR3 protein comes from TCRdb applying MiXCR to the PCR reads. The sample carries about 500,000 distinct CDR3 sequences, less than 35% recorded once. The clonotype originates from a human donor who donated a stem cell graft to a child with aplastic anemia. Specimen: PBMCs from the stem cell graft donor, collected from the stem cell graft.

CDR3 sequence reads: CASSQESGELGGYTF. For the CDR3, the DNA is TGTGCCAGCAGCCAAGAGTCGGGGGAGCTCGGAGGCTACACCTTC. The chain is built from TRBV7-2 and TRBJ1-2, with D possibly being TRBD1 (5 bases). Germline V CDR1 and CDR2: SGHTA, FQGNSA. Trimming cost V 5 bases and J 8 bases, with 21 bases left between them. The CDR3 is 15 amino acids. The full variable domain, in which reference TRBV7-2 and TRBJ1-2 provide the parts outside the CDR3, is GAGVSQSPSNKVTEKGKDVELRCDPISGHTALYWYRQSLGQGLEFLIYFQGNSAPDKSGLPSDRFSAERTGGSVSTLTIQRTQQEDSAVYLCASSQESGELGGYTFGSGTRLTVV.